The sequence of this TCR beta chain was determined in a study of T cell changes during pregnancy in multiple sclerosis. This CDR3 has 12 residues. Germline V gene sequence: CDR1 SNHLY, CDR2 FYNNEI. The V and J ends lost 6 bases and 5 bases respectively, with 10 bases between them. Sequencing was performed with immunoSEQ multiplex PCR; in TCRdb, only in-frame clones are kept and a portion is missing. The sample contains 27,000 or so clones, around nine tenths of which appear only once. The receptor comes from a female donor with multiple sclerosis, enrolled in a pregnancy study. Sequenced here: CD8+ T cells from peripheral blood mononuclear cells, sampled in the second trimester of pregnancy. V usage is TRBV2 and J usage is TRBJ1-1; D may be TRBD1 (6 bases). CDR3: CASRRTVTEAFF. The CDR3 DNA sequence: TGTGCCAGCAGAAGGACAGTAACTGAAGCTTTCTTT.